These T cell receptor beta chains were read from a single sample in a study of blood T cell repertoires in COVID-19. The table came from immunoSEQ multiplex PCR; TCRdb's copy has only in-frame clones and leaves some out. This table holds fewer than 75,000 clones, more than 85% found once. Material: peripheral blood. The receptors shown here come from a man aged 45 to 65 with active COVID-19. The CDR3 runs from the conserved cysteine through the conserved F or W. The D gene is left open where the match is weak. Clone size is shown for a subset of rows, as once, few, many or a class of expanded clone.

j_gene	v_gene	d_gene	abundance	CDR3aa	CDR3nt
TRBJ1-2	TRBV7-6	TRBD1	-	CASSLGQGSLVNGYTF	TGTGCCAGCAGCTTAGGACAGGGCAGTCTTGTAAATGGCTACACCTTC
TRBJ2-7	TRBV5-5	TRBD1	-	CASNNRGHSYEQYF	TGTGCCAGCAACAACAGGGGACACTCCTACGAGCAGTACTTC
TRBJ2-5	TRBV7-7	TRBD1	-	CASSVGQDPYQETQYF	TGTGCCAGCAGCGTGGGACAGGACCCGTACCAAGAGACCCAGTACTTC
TRBJ2-7	TRBV2	TRBD2	-	CASSVSGGFEQYF	TGTGCCAGCAGTGTCAGCGGGGGGTTCGAGCAGTACTTC
TRBJ2-1	TRBV11-3	TRBD2	-	CASSLVAGINEQFF	TGTGCCAGCAGCTTAGTAGCGGGAATCAATGAGCAGTTCTTC
TRBJ2-2	TRBV5-1	TRBD2	-	CASSLRPSGVYAGELFF	TGCGCCAGCAGCTTGAGGCCTAGCGGGGTGTACGCCGGGGAGCTGTTTTTT
TRBJ2-2	TRBV27	-	-	CASSSSGVGELFF	TGTGCCAGCAGTTCCTCGGGGGTTGGGGAGCTGTTTTTT
TRBJ1-1	TRBV6-2/TRBV6-3	-	-	CASSYRLIGGNTEAFF	TGTGCCAGCAGTTACCGACTGATAGGGGGGAACACTGAAGCTTTCTTT
TRBJ2-1	TRBV19	-	-	CASSIVLNNEQFF	TGTGCCAGTAGTATAGTACTAAACAATGAGCAGTTCTTC
TRBJ2-1	TRBV5-1	TRBD2	-	CASSRAGAGEPYNEQFF	TGCGCCAGCAGCCGTGCCGGAGCGGGAGAGCCTTACAATGAGCAGTTCTTC
TRBJ1-1	TRBV10-3	-	-	CAIRTHGLGTEAFF	TGTGCCATCAGGACCCACGGGTTGGGCACTGAAGCTTTCTTT
TRBJ1-1	TRBV28	-	-	CASSLQGGGNTEAFF	TGTGCCAGCAGTTTACAAGGGGGGGGGAACACTGAAGCTTTCTTT
TRBJ2-7	TRBV4-2	TRBD2	-	CASSQDPRTSGEEQYF	TGTGCCAGCAGCCAAGACCCTCGGACTAGCGGGGAGGAGCAGTACTTC
TRBJ1-5	TRBV18	-	-	CASSAQGGNQPQHF	TGTGCCAGCTCAGCCCAGGGTGGCAATCAGCCCCAGCATTTT
TRBJ2-7	TRBV5-1	TRBD2	-	CASSLESERAGGPYEQYF	TGCGCCAGCAGCTTGGAATCTGAGCGAGCGGGAGGGCCCTACGAGCAGTACTTC
TRBJ2-3	TRBV19	TRBD1	-	CASQQGTGTDTQYF	TGTGCCAGCCAACAGGGGACGGGCACAGATACGCAGTATTTT
TRBJ2-3	TRBV6-2/TRBV6-3	-	-	CASSSGVGTDTQYF	TGTGCCAGCAGTTCAGGGGTTGGCACAGATACGCAGTATTTT
TRBJ2-1	TRBV28	TRBD2	-	CASRTPPLTSGGRDEQFF	TGTGCCAGCAGGACCCCGCCCCTTACTAGCGGGGGGCGGGATGAGCAGTTCTTC
TRBJ1-2	TRBV5-4	-	-	CASSLSQGRDGYTF	TGTGCCAGCAGCTTGAGTCAGGGGAGGGATGGCTACACCTTC
TRBJ2-1	TRBV6-6	-	medium-sized	CASSPSGGQFF	TGTGCCAGCAGTCCCTCAGGTGGACAGTTCTTC
TRBJ1-2	TRBV27	-	-	CASSQPPGGYTF	TGTGCCAGCAGTCAACCCCCTGGCGGCTACACCTTC
TRBJ1-3	TRBV5-1	TRBD1	-	CASSLGSGGTGGSGNTIYF	TGCGCCAGCAGCTTGGGTAGCGGCGGGACAGGGGGCTCTGGAAACACCATATATTTT
TRBJ1-1	TRBV6-5	-	-	CASHDGGRNTEAFF	TGTGCCAGCCATGATGGGGGGAGGAACACTGAAGCTTTCTTT
TRBJ2-6	TRBV28	TRBD1	few	CASSWDRGDRGANVLTF	TGTGCCAGCAGTTGGGACAGGGGGGATAGAGGGGCCAACGTCCTGACTTTC
TRBJ2-5	TRBV9	-	-	CASSALQETQYF	TGTGCCAGCAGCGCACTCCAAGAGACCCAGTACTTC
TRBJ1-3	TRBV5-1	-	-	CASSLGPSSGNTIYF	TGCGCCAGCAGCTTGGGTCCGAGCTCTGGAAACACCATATATTTT
TRBJ1-2	TRBV30	-	-	CAWSAPFLTSDYGYTF	TGTGCCTGGAGTGCACCCTTTCTTACCTCGGACTATGGCTACACCTTC
TRBJ1-2	TRBV6-2/TRBV6-3	-	-	CASSSRTVSPRGYTF	TGTGCCAGCAGTTCCCGGACAGTCTCACCAAGGGGCTACACCTTC
TRBJ1-6	TRBV19	-	once	CASSRQENSPLHF	TGTGCCAGTAGTAGACAGGAGAATTCACCCCTCCACTTT
TRBJ1-5	TRBV28	TRBD1	-	CASNTQGLGDRPQHF	TGTGCCAGCAACACGCAGGGTCTCGGGGACAGGCCCCAGCATTTT
TRBJ2-3	TRBV4-2	TRBD2	few	CASSQVSSGSADTQYF	TGTGCCAGCAGCCAAGTGTCTAGCGGGAGTGCAGATACGCAGTATTTT
TRBJ2-1	TRBV19	TRBD1	-	CASRRGTGLYNEQFF	TGTGCCAGCCGCCGCGGGACAGGGTTATACAATGAGCAGTTCTTC
TRBJ1-2	TRBV3-1/TRBV3-2	-	-	CASSQDVTGRGYTF	TGTGCCAGCAGCCAAGATGTAACAGGCCGCGGCTACACCTTC
TRBJ1-2	TRBV21-1	-	-	CASSKAGAGTGHCYGYTF	TGTGCCAGCAGCAAAGCGGGAGCCGGGACAGGACACTGCTATGGCTACACCTTC
TRBJ1-1	TRBV9	TRBD1	-	CASSVGTGITEAFF	TGTGCCAGCAGCGTAGGGACAGGGATTACTGAAGCTTTCTTT
TRBJ1-4	TRBV28	TRBD1	-	CASSLYRGQDEKLFF	TGTGCCAGCAGTCTATACAGGGGGCAAGATGAAAAACTGTTTTTT
TRBJ1-5	TRBV30	TRBD1	few	CAWSSTGAQPQHF	TGTGCCTGGAGTTCGACAGGGGCTCAGCCCCAGCATTTT
TRBJ1-5	TRBV19	TRBD1	-	CASRQDRNNQPQHF	TGTGCCAGTCGACAGGACAGGAACAATCAGCCCCAGCATTTT
TRBJ2-3	TRBV7-9	-	-	CAAQGGKTDTQYF	TGTGCCGCCCAGGGGGGAAAGACAGATACGCAGTATTTT
TRBJ2-1	TRBV5-8	-	-	CASSLLNSISYNEQFF	TGTGCCAGCAGCTTGTTGAACAGCATCTCCTACAATGAGCAGTTCTTC
TRBJ1-1	TRBV10-3	-	-	CAISVGGQNTEAFF	TGTGCCATCAGCGTTGGTGGGCAGAACACTGAAGCTTTCTTT
TRBJ2-3	TRBV19	TRBD2	-	CASSLYVPTSAALTDTQYF	TGTGCCAGTAGTTTATACGTCCCGACTAGCGCAGCCCTCACAGATACGCAGTATTTT
TRBJ2-1	TRBV9	TRBD2	-	CASSSPPGGNEQFF	TGTGCCAGCAGCTCTCCCCCGGGGGGCAATGAGCAGTTCTTC
TRBJ1-1	TRBV6-6	-	-	CASSYSELSTEAFF	TGTGCCAGCAGTTACTCGGAGTTAAGCACTGAAGCTTTCTTT
TRBJ2-3	TRBV9	TRBD2	-	CASSVLGGSSTDTQYF	TGTGCCAGCAGCGTACTGGGGGGGTCAAGCACAGATACGCAGTATTTT
TRBJ1-2	TRBV18	TRBD1	-	CASSPTGTGVYYGYTF	TGTGCCAGCTCACCTACCGGGACAGGTGTTTACTATGGCTACACCTTC
TRBJ1-3	TRBV14	TRBD1	few	CASSQGIRGFPGNTIYF	TGTGCCAGCAGCCAAGGGATCAGGGGGTTCCCTGGAAACACCATATATTTT